Following are 12 T cell receptor beta chains from one sample sequenced in a study of brain T cells in children with intractable seizures. The assay was immunoSEQ multiplex PCR, and TCRdb's table has in-frame clones only and misses some. The table lists 110,000 or so clones, around 94% of them singletons, with about 4% in the top ten. The input for sequencing was peripheral blood, taken at surgery. The origin of the receptors is a boy in the first two years of life with hemimegalencephaly and intractable seizures.

The rearrangement links TRBV10-2 to TRBJ2-7, with no clear D. V gave up 6 bases and J gave up 7 bases, with 13 bases separating them. Germline V CDR1 and CDR2: WSHSY, SAAADI. The length of the CDR3 is 12 residues. The CDR3 DNA reads as TGCGCCAGCAGCCCCACTCCCCGGGAGCAGTACTTC. This sequence encodes CASSPTPREQYF.

The CDR3 DNA reads TGTGCCACCCTGGCCCGGGACAGGGGAGGCGACGAGCAGTACTTC. Translating it yields CATLARDRGGDEQYF. The chain has TRBV24-1 and TRBJ2-7; 10 nucleotides align to TRBD1. V trimming: 9 bases; J trimming: 5 bases; junction bases outside the gene matches: 12. CDR3 length equals 15 residues. The V gene's germline CDR1 is KGHDR and CDR2 SFDVKD.

The chain uses TRBV19 and TRBJ1-6, with TRBD1 identical over 7 bases. The V gene's germline CDR1 is LNHDA and CDR2 SQIVND (reference sequence). V dropped 5 bases and J dropped 4; count of bases not matched to a gene: 2. The CDR3 extends over 14 amino acids. CDR3 residues: CASSPGGYNSPLHF. The DNA of the CDR3 is TGTGCCAGTAGTCCAGGGGGATATAATTCACCCCTCCACTTT.

The rearrangement uses TRBV12-3 or TRBV12-4 and TRBJ1-2; no definite D call. The CDR3 is 12 amino acids. Trimming cost V 1 base and J 8 bases, with 8 bases left between them. CDR3 residues: CASSLVGFGYTF. CDR3 DNA: TGTGCCAGCAGTTTAGTTGGATTCGGCTACACCTTC.

This chain uses TRBV27 with TRBJ2-3; TRBD1 is a possible D gene (5 bases). The CDR3 extends over 14 amino acids. V was clipped by 2 bases and J by 1 base, with 7 bases between them. Germline V gene sequence: CDR1 MNHEY, CDR2 SMNVEV (reference sequence). CDR3 coding DNA: TGTGCCAGCAGTTTAGTAGGGGGCACAGATACGCAGTATTTT. Its protein product is CASSLVGGTDTQYF.

The chain uses TRBV2 and TRBJ2-7; tentatively, D is TRBD2 (6 bases). The germline gives CDR1 SNHLY, CDR2 FYNNEI. V lost 3 bases to trimming and J lost 0 bases, with 9 bases between them. The CDR3 totals 14 residues. DNA of the CDR3: TGTGCCAGCAGTGACCCGGGGGTCTCCTACGAGCAGTACTTC. Its protein product is CASSDPGVSYEQYF.

V usage is TRBV3-1 (or the pseudogene TRBV3-2) and J usage is TRBJ1-5; D not certain. The CDR3 spans 15 residues. Germline V gives CDR1 LGHDT, CDR2 YNNKEL (reference sequence). V was shortened by 0 bases and J by 0 bases, with 6 bases between the two germline ends. The CDR3 spells CASSQDAYSNQPQHF. CDR3 in DNA: TGTGCCAGCAGCCAAGATGCGTATAGCAATCAGCCCCAGCATTTT.

This chain connects TRBV4-2 to TRBJ2-5; 12 bases fit TRBD2. J was trimmed by 5 bases and V by 1 base; bases with no gene match: 11. The CDR3 extends over 18 amino acids. Germline V lookup: CDR1 LGHNA, CDR2 YNFKEQ. CDR3 bases: TGTGCCAGCAGCCAAGTACCCCTAAGACTAGCGGGAGATGAGACCCAGTACTTC. Translating it yields CASSQVPLRLAGDETQYF.

Only a few counts were recorded for this clone. The rearrangement uses TRBV28 and TRBJ1-5, with 8 bases fitting TRBD1. The CDR3 length is 17 residues. The germline V gene encodes CDR1 MDHEN and CDR2 SYDVKM. Trimming took 6 bases from V and 2 from J; bases not matched to a gene: 12. CDR3 DNA: TGTGCCAGCAGGACATTGGACAGGGTCTTTGGCAATCAGCCCCAGCATTTT. Protein product: CASRTLDRVFGNQPQHF.

The V and J genes are TRBV4-1 and TRBJ2-7, with TRBD1 matching over 7 bases. CDR1 and CDR2 from the germline V gene are MGHRA and YSYEKL. The CDR3 sequence is 14 residues long. V shed 1 base and J 0 bases; nucleotides not matched to a gene: 0. The chain's CDR3 is CASSQGDSSYEQYF. In nucleotides, the CDR3 is TGCGCCAGCAGCCAAGGGGACAGCTCCTACGAGCAGTACTTC.

This chain links TRBV6-5 with TRBJ2-1, with D maybe TRBD1 (5 bases). The length of the CDR3 is 14 residues. Germline-derived CDR1 and CDR2 are MNHEY and SVGAGI. The V and J ends lost 7 bases and 8 bases respectively, with 18 bases between them. In nucleotides, the CDR3 is TGTGCCAGCACCTCCTGGGGCAAAGGCGATGAGCAGTTCTTC. It specifies CASTSWGKGDEQFF.

This rearrangement joins TRBV19 to TRBJ2-2, with 12 positions matching TRBD2. Germline trimming cut 7 bases from V and 4 bases from J; bases unmatched to any gene: 1. The CDR3 runs 14 residues. Per the germline V gene, CDR1 is LNHDA and CDR2 is SQIVND (reference sequence). For the CDR3, the DNA is TGTGCCAGTACGGGACTAGCGGGCACCGGGGAGCTGTTTTTT. It yields the protein CASTGLAGTGELFF.